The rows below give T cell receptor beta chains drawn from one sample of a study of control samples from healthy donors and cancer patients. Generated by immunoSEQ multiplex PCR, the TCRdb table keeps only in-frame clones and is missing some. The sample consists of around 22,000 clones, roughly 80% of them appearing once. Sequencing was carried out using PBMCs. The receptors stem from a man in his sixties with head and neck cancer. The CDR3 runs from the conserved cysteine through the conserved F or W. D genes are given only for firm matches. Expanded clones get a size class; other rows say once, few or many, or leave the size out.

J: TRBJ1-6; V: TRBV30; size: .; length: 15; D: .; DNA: TGTGCCTGGAGGTCGATGACAGTCTATAATTCACCCCTCCACTTT; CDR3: CAWRSMTVYNSPLHF
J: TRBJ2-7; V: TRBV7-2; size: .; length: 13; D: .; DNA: TGTGCCAGCAGCTTAGTAGGGGGGTACGAGCAGTACTTC; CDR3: CASSLVGGYEQYF
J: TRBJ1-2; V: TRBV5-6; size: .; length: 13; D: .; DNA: TGTGCCAGCAGCCTCGGGACGGACTATGGCTACACCTTC; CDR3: CASSLGTDYGYTF
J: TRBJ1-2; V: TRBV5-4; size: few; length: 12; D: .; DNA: TGTGCCAGCAGCGCGGGAATGAGTGGCTACACCTTC; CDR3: CASSAGMSGYTF
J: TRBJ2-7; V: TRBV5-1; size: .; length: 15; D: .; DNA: TGCGCCAGCAGCTTTGAGGTCACAGCCTCCTACGAGCAGTACTTC; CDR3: CASSFEVTASYEQYF
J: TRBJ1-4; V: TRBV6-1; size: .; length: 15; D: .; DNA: TGTGCCAGCAGTGAAGCGTCAAACAGGGATGAAAAACTGTTTTTT; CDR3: CASSEASNRDEKLFF
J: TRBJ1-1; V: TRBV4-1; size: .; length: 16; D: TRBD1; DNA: TGCGCCAGCAGCCAATACTCGACAGGGACCCACACTGAAGCTTTCTTT; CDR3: CASSQYSTGTHTEAFF
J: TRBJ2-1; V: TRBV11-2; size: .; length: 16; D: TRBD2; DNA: TGTGCCAGCAGCCGGACTAGCGGGAATATTTACAATGAGCAGTTCTTC; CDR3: CASSRTSGNIYNEQFF
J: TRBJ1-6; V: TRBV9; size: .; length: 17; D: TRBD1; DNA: TGTGCCAGCAGCCCCAGGGACAGCAACAATGATAATTCACCCCTCCACTTT; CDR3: CASSPRDSNNDNSPLHF
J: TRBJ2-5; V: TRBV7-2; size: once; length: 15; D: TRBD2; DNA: TGTGCCAGCTTATCCCTAGCGGGAGGGCTGGAGACCCAGTACTTC; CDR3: CASLSLAGGLETQYF
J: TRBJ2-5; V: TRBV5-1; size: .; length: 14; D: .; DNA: TGCGCCAGCAGCTTCCTAGGGGTGGGAGAGACCCAGTACTTC; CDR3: CASSFLGVGETQYF
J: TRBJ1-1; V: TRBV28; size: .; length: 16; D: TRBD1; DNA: TGTGCCAGCAGTTTATCTCCCAGGGGGGGGAACACTGAAGCTTTCTTT; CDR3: CASSLSPRGGNTEAFF
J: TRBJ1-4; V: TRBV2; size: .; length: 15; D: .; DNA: TGTGCCAGCATTTCGGAGGACATCGGCGGTGAAAAACTGTTTTTT; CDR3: CASISEDIGGEKLFF
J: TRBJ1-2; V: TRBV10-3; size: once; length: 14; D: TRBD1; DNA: TGTGCCATCAGGGCGACAGGGGGCGCGGATGGCTACACCTTC; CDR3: CAIRATGGADGYTF
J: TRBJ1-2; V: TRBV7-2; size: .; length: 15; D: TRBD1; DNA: TGTGCCAGCAGCACAAGGACAGGGGTTAACTATGGCTACACCTTC; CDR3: CASSTRTGVNYGYTF